This T cell receptor (beta chain) was observed in a study of CD8 T cells in Susac syndrome (dated by TCRdb to the late 2010s). About the full investigation: Repertoire sequencing was used to test whether CD8+ T cell activation and differentiation in Susac syndrome was antigen driven.

Peripheral blood CD8+ and CD4+ T cells from healthy donors, Susac syndrome patients and multiple sclerosis patients were profiled by high-throughput TCR beta sequencing. The multiple sclerosis controls were treatment-naive patients whose relapsing-remitting disease, either stable or active, fulfilled the revised McDonald criteria. Bulk CD8+ and CD4+ T cells were purified by magnetic negative isolation, while CD8+ TEMRA cells were enriched using FACS. Blood was drawn into EDTA tubes, processed within 24 hours, and PBMCs were isolated by density gradient centrifugation. PBMCs destined for TCR sequencing were cryopreserved in liquid nitrogen and later thawed in a 37 °C water bath. The sorted or isolated CD4+, CD8+ and CD8+ TEMRA cells had a purity of 90% or higher. Deletion took 3 bases off V and 0 bases off J, with a span of 8 bases between the germline ends. CDR1 GTSNPN and CDR2 SVGIG were looked up in the germline V gene (reference sequence). The CDR3 contains 13 residues, cysteine and phenylalanine counted. The read is trimmed to its CDR3 DNA, 39 bases read in frame from base 1.

This clonotype was seen only a few times. Its recognized antigen is unknown. No base qualities exist here, and no much larger clone lies one base off it. RNA was extracted using the RNeasy kit, and about 0.45 to 1 ug of the RNA was reverse transcribed with random hexamers. The immunoSEQ multiplex PCR assay, which covers 54 Vbeta and 13 Jbeta segments, was used to amplify TCR beta CDR3 regions. To correct PCR amplification bias, a synthetic template baseline was used for both primer optimization and computational correction. The authors' pipeline ran thus. Only productive sequences were kept, with reads annotated to V, D and J genes according to IMGT and analyzed in immunoSEQ Analyzer. Clonality was computed as one minus Shannon entropy normalized by log2 of the number of productive unique sequences. Public and private clones were assessed among the 100 most prevalent clones of each patient and control. Clones were defined as Susac-specific when absent from the healthy and MS cohorts, from fewer than 1,200 published viral clones and from other ImmuneACCESS disease sequences. Starting from the raw public reads, TCRdb applied fastp trimming at Q25, assembled clones with MiXCR and retained in-frame beta chains. Identical CDR3 proteins give one entry, which carries the most common genes and DNA. Clone size and V and J calls follow TCRdb, not the original study. In all, the sample holds approximately 180,000 distinct CDR3 sequences, and roughly 92% of those were seen once. The leading ten clones occupy more than 0.08% of the sample.

Broader findings and caveats from the paper: The number of individuals in the TCR sequencing and HLA analysis was recognized as being relatively small.

This receptor was identified in a human donor with multiple sclerosis. The sample taken for sequencing was CD4+ T cells from PBMCs. The chain employs TRBV30 and TRBJ1-2, with no confident D gene call. The nucleotide sequence is TGTGCCTGGAGGTCACCGACTAACTATGGCTACACCTTC. It codes for CAWRSPTNYGYTF.